This record covers a single T cell receptor (beta chain). The antigen is not known. Built from TCR beta cDNA, the libraries had unique molecular identifiers in them. There were about 0.95 to 11 million T cells, and some 500,000 cDNA molecules came from them. Via MiXCR, TCRdb re-called the PCR reads, giving one row per CDR3 protein. The data contain hundreds of thousands of distinct CDR3 sequences, just under 30% of them singletons. The data belong to a study of post-analysis software for immune sequencing data. Study as a whole: Courses of disease covered relapsing-remitting, secondary progressive and progressive-relapsing multiple sclerosis. General study findings and limits: In multiple sclerosis, normalized Chao1 diversity was significantly below that of controls. Several TRBV segments (TRBV5-6, TRBV5-1 and TRBV20-1 among them) occurred more frequently in patients than in controls.

CDR3 length: 15 residues. With V trimmed by 11 bases and J by 2 bases, 12 bases remained unmatched. Germline V gene lookup returns CDR1 ENHRY and CDR2 SYGVKD. V and J are TRBV10-3 and TRBJ1-1; 9 bases align to TRBD1. The sample comprised blood. The sequence was obtained from a girl between 10 and 17 years old with multiple sclerosis. CDR3 region: CAAKQGARVNTEAFF. The CDR3 DNA sequence: TGTGCCGCAAAACAGGGGGCAAGGGTAAACACTGAAGCTTTCTTT.